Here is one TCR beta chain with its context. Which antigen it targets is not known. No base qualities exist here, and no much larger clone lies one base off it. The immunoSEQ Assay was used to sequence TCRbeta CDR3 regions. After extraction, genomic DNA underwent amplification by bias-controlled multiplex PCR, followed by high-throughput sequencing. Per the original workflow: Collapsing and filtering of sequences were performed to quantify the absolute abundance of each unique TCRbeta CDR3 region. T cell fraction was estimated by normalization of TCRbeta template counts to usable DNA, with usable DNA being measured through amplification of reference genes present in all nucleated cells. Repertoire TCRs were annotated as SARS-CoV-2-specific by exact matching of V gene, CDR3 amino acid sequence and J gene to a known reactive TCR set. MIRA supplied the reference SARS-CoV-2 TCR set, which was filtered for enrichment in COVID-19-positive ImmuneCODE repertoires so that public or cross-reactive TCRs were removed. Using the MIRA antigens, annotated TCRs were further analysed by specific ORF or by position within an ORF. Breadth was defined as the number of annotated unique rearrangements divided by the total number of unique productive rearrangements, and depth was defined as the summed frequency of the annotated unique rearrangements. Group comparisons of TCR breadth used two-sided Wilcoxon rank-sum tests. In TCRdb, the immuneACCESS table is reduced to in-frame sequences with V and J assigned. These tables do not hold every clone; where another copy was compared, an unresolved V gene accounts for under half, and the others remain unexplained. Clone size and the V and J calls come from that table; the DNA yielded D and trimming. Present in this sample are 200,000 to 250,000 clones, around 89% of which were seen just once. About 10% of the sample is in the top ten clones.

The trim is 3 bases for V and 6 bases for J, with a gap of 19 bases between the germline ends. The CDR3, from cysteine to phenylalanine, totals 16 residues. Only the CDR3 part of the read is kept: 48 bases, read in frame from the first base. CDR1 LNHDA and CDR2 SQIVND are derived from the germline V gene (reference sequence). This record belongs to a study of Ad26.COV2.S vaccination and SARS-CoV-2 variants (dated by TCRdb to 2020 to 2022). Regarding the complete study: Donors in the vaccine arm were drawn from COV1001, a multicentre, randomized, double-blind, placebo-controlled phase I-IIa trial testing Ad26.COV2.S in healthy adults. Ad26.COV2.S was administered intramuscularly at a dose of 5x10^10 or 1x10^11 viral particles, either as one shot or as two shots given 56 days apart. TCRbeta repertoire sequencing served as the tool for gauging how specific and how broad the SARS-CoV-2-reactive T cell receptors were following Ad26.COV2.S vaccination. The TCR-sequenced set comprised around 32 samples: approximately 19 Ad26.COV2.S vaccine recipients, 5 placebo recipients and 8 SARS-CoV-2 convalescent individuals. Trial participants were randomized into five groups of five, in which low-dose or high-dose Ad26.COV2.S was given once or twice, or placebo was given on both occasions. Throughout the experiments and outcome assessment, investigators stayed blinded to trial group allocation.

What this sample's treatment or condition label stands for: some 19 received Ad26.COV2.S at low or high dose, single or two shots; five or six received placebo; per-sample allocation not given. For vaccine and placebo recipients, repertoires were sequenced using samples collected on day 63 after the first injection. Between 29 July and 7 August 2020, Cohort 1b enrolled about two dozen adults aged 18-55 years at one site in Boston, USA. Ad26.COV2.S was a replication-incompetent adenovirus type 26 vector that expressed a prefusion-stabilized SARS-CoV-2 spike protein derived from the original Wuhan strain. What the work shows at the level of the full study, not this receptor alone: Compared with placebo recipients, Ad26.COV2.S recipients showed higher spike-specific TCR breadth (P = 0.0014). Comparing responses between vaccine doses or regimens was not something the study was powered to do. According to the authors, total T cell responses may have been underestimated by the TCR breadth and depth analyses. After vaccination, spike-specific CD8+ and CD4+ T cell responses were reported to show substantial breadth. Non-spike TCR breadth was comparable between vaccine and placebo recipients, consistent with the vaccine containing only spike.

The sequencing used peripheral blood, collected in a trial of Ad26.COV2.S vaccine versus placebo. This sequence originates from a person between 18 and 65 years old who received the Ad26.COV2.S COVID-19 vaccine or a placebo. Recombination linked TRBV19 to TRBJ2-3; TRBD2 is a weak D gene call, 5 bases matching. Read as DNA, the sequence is TGTGCCAGTAGTATGGGTTTTCGGGGTACATCCGATACGCAGTATTTT. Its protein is CASSMGFRGTSDTQYF.